The rows below give T cell receptor beta chains drawn from one sample of a study of OX40 agonist ivuxolimab in advanced cancers. The repertoire was sequenced with immunoSEQ multiplex PCR; TCRdb's copy has only in-frame clones and lacks some. The sample consists of about 44,000 clones, around 80% of them appearing once. The source material was CD4+ or CD8+ T cells sorted from blood, sampled in a trial of the OX40 agonist ivuxolimab. The receptors shown here come from an adult with an advanced solid tumor such as melanoma, head and neck, liver or kidney cancer. Each CDR3 is given with its conserved first and last residue. The D gene is left open where the match is weak. Expanded clones get a size class; other rows say once, few or many, or leave the size out.

d_gene: -; v_gene: TRBV19; abundance: -; j_gene: TRBJ2-7; CDR3aa: CASSISHRIYEQYF; CDR3nt: TGTGCCAGTAGTATTTCCCACCGGATCTACGAGCAGTACTTC
d_gene: TRBD1; v_gene: TRBV18; abundance: -; j_gene: TRBJ2-7; CDR3aa: CASSRGQGVSYEQYF; CDR3nt: TGTGCCAGCTCACGAGGACAGGGGGTCTCCTACGAGCAGTACTTC
d_gene: -; v_gene: TRBV5-4; abundance: -; j_gene: TRBJ1-4; CDR3aa: CASSLDRTNEKLFF; CDR3nt: TGTGCCAGCAGCTTGGACCGGACTAATGAAAAACTGTTTTTT
d_gene: -; v_gene: TRBV25-1; abundance: -; j_gene: TRBJ1-2; CDR3aa: CASSELGVGTPRTF; CDR3nt: TGTGCCAGCAGTGAATTGGGCGTGGGGACACCCCGCACCTTC
d_gene: -; v_gene: TRBV7-8; abundance: few; j_gene: TRBJ2-5; CDR3aa: CASSPPREETQYF; CDR3nt: TGTGCCAGCAGCCCGCCCCGGGAGGAGACCCAGTACTTC
d_gene: -; v_gene: TRBV30; abundance: -; j_gene: TRBJ2-2; CDR3aa: CAWVTGKDTGELFF; CDR3nt: TGTGCCTGGGTCACAGGGAAAGACACCGGGGAGCTGTTTTTT
d_gene: TRBD2; v_gene: TRBV28; abundance: few; j_gene: TRBJ2-4; CDR3aa: CASSLTSGTLAKNIQYF; CDR3nt: TGTGCCAGCAGCTTGACTAGCGGGACACTAGCCAAAAACATTCAGTACTTC
d_gene: TRBD2; v_gene: TRBV7-2; abundance: -; j_gene: TRBJ2-7; CDR3aa: CASSQTSGPYEQYF; CDR3nt: TGTGCCAGCAGCCAGACTAGCGGCCCCTACGAGCAGTACTTC
d_gene: -; v_gene: TRBV7-2; abundance: -; j_gene: TRBJ2-7; CDR3aa: CASSFLANEQYF; CDR3nt: TGTGCCAGCAGCTTTCTAGCAAACGAGCAGTACTTC
d_gene: -; v_gene: TRBV5-6; abundance: -; j_gene: TRBJ2-7; CDR3aa: CASSLVDKTYEQYF; CDR3nt: TGTGCCAGCAGCTTGGTAGACAAGACCTACGAGCAGTACTTC
d_gene: TRBD1; v_gene: TRBV19; abundance: -; j_gene: TRBJ2-2; CDR3aa: CASWGQPSNTGELFF; CDR3nt: TGTGCCAGTTGGGGACAGCCTTCGAACACCGGGGAGCTGTTTTTT
d_gene: TRBD1; v_gene: TRBV23-1; abundance: -; j_gene: TRBJ1-1; CDR3aa: CATGTGAFPEAFF; CDR3nt: TGCGCCACCGGGACAGGGGCCTTCCCTGAAGCTTTCTTT
d_gene: TRBD1; v_gene: TRBV10-3; abundance: -; j_gene: TRBJ2-7; CDR3aa: CAISERQGLTSEQYF; CDR3nt: TGTGCCATCAGTGAGCGACAGGGGCTAACCAGCGAGCAGTACTTC
d_gene: -; v_gene: TRBV2; abundance: -; j_gene: TRBJ2-5; CDR3aa: CASSAGTFQETQYF; CDR3nt: TGTGCCAGCAGCGCAGGGACATTCCAAGAGACCCAGTACTTC
d_gene: -; v_gene: TRBV7-2; abundance: -; j_gene: TRBJ2-1; CDR3aa: CASSLISDPLDMFF; CDR3nt: TGTGCCAGCAGCTTAATTTCGGACCCACTAGATATGTTCTTC
d_gene: -; v_gene: TRBV15; abundance: few; j_gene: TRBJ1-2; CDR3aa: CATSRDKGNYGYTF; CDR3nt: TGTGCCACCAGCAGAGATAAGGGCAACTATGGCTACACCTTC
d_gene: -; v_gene: TRBV29-1; abundance: -; j_gene: TRBJ2-2; CDR3aa: CSVEHTGELFF; CDR3nt: TGCAGCGTTGAACATACCGGGGAGCTGTTTTTT
d_gene: -; v_gene: TRBV9; abundance: -; j_gene: TRBJ2-3; CDR3aa: CASSSPPTDTQYF; CDR3nt: TGTGCCAGCAGCTCTCCCCCCACAGATACGCAGTATTTT
d_gene: -; v_gene: TRBV10-1; abundance: -; j_gene: TRBJ1-2; CDR3aa: CASSEDVNYGYTF; CDR3nt: TGCGCCAGCAGTGAAGACGTTAACTATGGCTACACCTTC
d_gene: TRBD1; v_gene: TRBV5-1; abundance: once; j_gene: TRBJ1-1; CDR3aa: CASSDDRGIPEAFF; CDR3nt: TGCGCCAGCAGCGACGACAGGGGGATACCTGAAGCTTTCTTT
d_gene: TRBD2; v_gene: TRBV7-9; abundance: -; j_gene: TRBJ2-7; CDR3aa: CASSGLAGGGEQYF; CDR3nt: TGTGCCAGCAGCGGTCTAGCGGGAGGAGGCGAGCAGTACTTC
d_gene: -; v_gene: TRBV7-9; abundance: -; j_gene: TRBJ2-2; CDR3aa: CASSSSVSGELFF; CDR3nt: TGTGCCAGCAGCTCTAGCGTATCCGGGGAGCTGTTTTTT
d_gene: TRBD2; v_gene: TRBV27; abundance: -; j_gene: TRBJ2-1; CDR3aa: CASSPRLAGGNYNEQFF; CDR3nt: TGTGCCAGCAGTCCCCGACTAGCGGGAGGAAACTACAATGAGCAGTTCTTC
d_gene: -; v_gene: TRBV5-6; abundance: once; j_gene: TRBJ2-1; CDR3aa: CASSLNREQFF; CDR3nt: TGTGCCAGCAGCTTGAACAGGGAGCAGTTCTTC
d_gene: -; v_gene: TRBV30; abundance: -; j_gene: TRBJ1-6; CDR3aa: CAWRGARSPLHF; CDR3nt: TGTGCCTGGAGAGGCGCTCGATCACCCCTCCACTTT
d_gene: TRBD2; v_gene: TRBV7-9; abundance: -; j_gene: TRBJ2-1; CDR3aa: CASRIPSGGGYNEQFF; CDR3nt: TGTGCCAGCAGAATCCCTAGCGGGGGGGGATACAATGAGCAGTTCTTC
d_gene: -; v_gene: TRBV6-1; abundance: -; j_gene: TRBJ1-1; CDR3aa: CASSSSLAGAFF; CDR3nt: TGTGCCAGCAGTTCCTCATTGGCAGGGGCTTTCTTT
d_gene: -; v_gene: TRBV7-3; abundance: -; j_gene: TRBJ2-6; CDR3aa: CASSLGISGANVLTF; CDR3nt: TGTGCCAGCAGCTTAGGGATCTCTGGGGCCAACGTCCTGACTTTC
d_gene: -; v_gene: TRBV4-1; abundance: -; j_gene: TRBJ2-7; CDR3aa: CASSQATGTAPYEQYF; CDR3nt: TGCGCCAGCAGCCAGGCAACCGGGACCGCGCCCTACGAGCAGTACTTC
d_gene: TRBD1; v_gene: TRBV28; abundance: -; j_gene: TRBJ1-2; CDR3aa: CASSLLNSRGGYGYTF; CDR3nt: TGTGCCAGCAGTTTGCTCAACTCCAGGGGGGGCTATGGCTACACCTTC
d_gene: -; v_gene: TRBV15; abundance: -; j_gene: TRBJ2-5; CDR3aa: CATSEGAQGKTQYF; CDR3nt: TGTGCCACCTCCGAGGGCGCTCAGGGAAAGACCCAGTACTTC